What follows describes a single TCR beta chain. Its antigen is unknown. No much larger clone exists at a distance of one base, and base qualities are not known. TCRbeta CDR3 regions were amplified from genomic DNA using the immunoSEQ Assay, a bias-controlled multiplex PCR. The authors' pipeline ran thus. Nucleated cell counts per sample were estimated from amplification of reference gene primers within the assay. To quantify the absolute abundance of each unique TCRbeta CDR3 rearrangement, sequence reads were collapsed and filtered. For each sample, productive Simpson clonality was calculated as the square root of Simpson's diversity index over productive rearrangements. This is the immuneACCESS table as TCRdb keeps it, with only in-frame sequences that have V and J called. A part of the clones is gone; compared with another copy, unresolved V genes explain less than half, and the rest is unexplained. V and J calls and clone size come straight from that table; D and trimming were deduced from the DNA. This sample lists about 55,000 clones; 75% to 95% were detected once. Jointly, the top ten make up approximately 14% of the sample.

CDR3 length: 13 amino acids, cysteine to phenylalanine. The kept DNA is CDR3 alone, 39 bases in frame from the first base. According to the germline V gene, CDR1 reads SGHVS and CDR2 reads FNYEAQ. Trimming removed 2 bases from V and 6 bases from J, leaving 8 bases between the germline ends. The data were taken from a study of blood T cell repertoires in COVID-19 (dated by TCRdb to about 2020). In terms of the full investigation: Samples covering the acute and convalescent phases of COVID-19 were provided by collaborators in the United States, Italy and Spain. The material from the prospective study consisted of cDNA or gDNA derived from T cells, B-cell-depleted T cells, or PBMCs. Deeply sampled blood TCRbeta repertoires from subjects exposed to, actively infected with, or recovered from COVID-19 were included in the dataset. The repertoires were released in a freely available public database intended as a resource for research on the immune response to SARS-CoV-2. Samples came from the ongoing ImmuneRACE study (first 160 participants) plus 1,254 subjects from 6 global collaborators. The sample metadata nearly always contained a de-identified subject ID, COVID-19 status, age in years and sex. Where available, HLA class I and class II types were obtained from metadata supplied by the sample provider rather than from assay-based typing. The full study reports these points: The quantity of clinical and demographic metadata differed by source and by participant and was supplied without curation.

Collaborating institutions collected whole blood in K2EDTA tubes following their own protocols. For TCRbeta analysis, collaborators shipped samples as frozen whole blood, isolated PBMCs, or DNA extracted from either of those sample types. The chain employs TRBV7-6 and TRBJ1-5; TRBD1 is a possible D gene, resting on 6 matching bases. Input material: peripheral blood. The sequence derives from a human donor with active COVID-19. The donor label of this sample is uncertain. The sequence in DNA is TGTGCCAGCAGCTTAACAGGGACTCAGCCCCAGCATTTT. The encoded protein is CASSLTGTQPQHF.